This passage covers 19 T cell receptor beta chains from one sample sequenced in a study of vaccination effects on CD4 cells after COVID-19. Some clones are missing from TCRdb's copy, which holds only in-frame ones; the method was immunoSEQ multiplex PCR. The table records about 26,000 clones, 78% of them present only once. Viral peptide pool expansion of antigen-specific CD4+ T cells preceded sequencing in the ViraFEST assay. The culture ran for nine to eleven days, and then CD4+ T cells were isolated. Infection with SARS-CoV-2 occurred in the person between March and December 2020, and PCR confirmed it. No cognate antigen is known for these TCRs. Sequenced here: CD4+ T cells from PBMCs cultured with HCoV-NL63 spike peptides, sampled before COVID-19 vaccination. The receptor set was obtained from a human donor who had a prior SARS-CoV-2 infection.

A single count supports this clone. The CDR3 nucleotides read TGTGCCAGCAGGGGGAGGGGATTTAACTATGGCTACACCTTC. It translates to CASRGRGFNYGYTF. The genes are TRBV28 and TRBJ1-2, with D maybe TRBD1 (5 bases). The length of the CDR3 is 14 residues. The germline V gene has CDR1 MDHEN and CDR2 SYDVKM. Trimming cost V 6 bases and J 1 base, with 12 bases left between them.

The CDR3 DNA is TGTGCCAGCAGCCAAGATGGTCAGCACGGACGTACCTACGAGCAGTACTTC. This sequence encodes CASSQDGQHGRTYEQYF. The chain recombines TRBV4-2 with TRBJ2-7; D uncertain. V lost 0 bases to trimming and J lost 2 bases, with 17 bases between them. Germline values: CDR1 LGHNA, CDR2 YNFKEQ. This CDR3 is 17 amino acids long.

The rearrangement uses TRBV6-5 and TRBJ1-5; 8 bases align to TRBD1. The junction had 10 bases not matched to a gene; V was cut back by 5 bases and J by 7 bases. The germline CDR1 and CDR2 sequences are MNHEY and SVGAGI. The CDR3 length is 15 residues. CDR3 coding DNA: TGTGCCAGCAGTCCAACCTACAGGGGGGAACAGCCCCAGCATTTT. Residues: CASSPTYRGEQPQHF.

V gene TRBV2 combines with J gene TRBJ1-2; no clear D. The germline CDR1 and CDR2 sequences are SNHLY and FYNNEI. This CDR3 has 13 amino acids. V dropped 4 bases and J dropped 8 bases, with 14 bases sitting between them. The CDR3 nucleotides read TGTGCCAGCAGTGGCAACGGCCTGGGGGGCTACACCTTC. It codes for CASSGNGLGGYTF.

The chain recombines TRBV15 with TRBJ1-1; D call uncertain. The CDR3 is 14 amino acids. Germline lookup yields CDR1 LNHNV and CDR2 YYDKDF (reference sequence). Trimming took 0 bases from V and 5 from J, leaving 10 bases between them. The CDR3 DNA is TGTGCCACCAGCAGAGATCAGGCGGTTACTGAAGCTTTCTTT. Translated: CATSRDQAVTEAFF.

The chain has TRBV7-9 and TRBJ2-3; no clear D gene. CDR3 length equals 14 residues. Germline lookup yields CDR1 SEHNR and CDR2 FQNEAQ (reference sequence). V shed 2 bases and J shed 8 bases, with 14 bases lying between them. CDR3 nucleotides: TGTGCCAGCAGCTTAAGCGCGGAAGCTGGTACGCAGTATTTT. It translates to CASSLSAEAGTQYF.

This chain links TRBV2 with TRBJ1-2, with 8 bases lining up with TRBD1. V lost 7 bases to trimming and J lost 2 bases; unmatched junction nucleotides: 3. CDR3 length: 13 residues. CDR1 SNHLY and CDR2 FYNNEI come from the germline V gene. CDR3 sequence reads: CASMGTGNYGYTF. CDR3 nucleotide sequence: TGTGCCAGCATGGGGACAGGAAACTATGGCTACACCTTC.

This clone is a singleton in its sample. This chain connects TRBV11-3 to TRBJ1-4, with D perhaps TRBD1 (6 bases). CDR3 length: 17 residues. Germline V gives CDR1 SGHNT, CDR2 YENEEA. V lost 4 bases, J lost 8 bases, and 23 bases lay in between. CDR3 sequence reads: CASSSGSWGAKIEKLFF. The CDR3 bases are TGTGCCAGCAGCTCCGGATCGTGGGGGGCAAAGATCGAAAAACTGTTTTTT.

The genes are TRBV18 and TRBJ1-6; the D gene is possibly TRBD1 (6 bases). The germline V and J ends were trimmed by 3 bases and 7 bases, with 16 bases remaining between them. Germline V gene lookup returns CDR1 KGHSH and CDR2 LQKENI. CDR3 length: 16 residues. Here the CDR3 reads CASSPRTTGRNSPLHF. CDR3 sequence (DNA): TGTGCCAGCTCACCCCGAACGACAGGACGAAATTCACCCCTCCACTTT. Using reference TRBV18 and TRBJ1-6 for the parts outside the CDR3, the full variable domain is NAGVMQNPRHLVRRRGQEARLRCSPMKGHSHVYWYRQLPEEGLKFMVYLQKENIIDESGMPKERFSAEFPKEGPSILRIQQVVRGDSAAYFCASSPRTTGRNSPLHFGNGTRLTVT.

This rearrangement joins TRBV30 to TRBJ1-3; no firm D call. The CDR3 has 15 residues. Germline assignment: CDR1 GTSNPN and CDR2 SVGIG (reference sequence). V lost 2 bases to trimming and J lost 0 bases, with 11 bases between them. The CDR3 DNA reads TGTGCCTGGAGTCGGTCTAGTGGCTCTGGAAACACCATATATTTT. It specifies CAWSRSSGSGNTIYF.

This clone came up a few times. The chain has TRBV4-2 and TRBJ2-7; D is possibly TRBD2 (5 bases). The CDR3 contains 14 residues. Germline V gene sequence: CDR1 LGHNA, CDR2 YNFKEQ. V was cut by 8 bases and J by 3 bases, with 17 bases left in between. The CDR3 DNA reads TGTGCCAGCCGATGGGCGGGTTCCCACTACGAGCAGTACTTC. Protein: CASRWAGSHYEQYF.

This rearrangement joins TRBV6-6 to TRBJ1-5, with 7 bases identical to TRBD1. The V segment lost 6 bases and the J segment 0 bases; nucleotides outside the gene matches: 8. CDR3 length: 16 residues. Germline CDR1 MNHNY, CDR2 SVGAGI (reference sequence). CDR3 nucleotide sequence: TGTGCCAGCAGCCGATCCGGGACAGTTAGCAATCAGCCCCAGCATTTT. Its translation is CASSRSGTVSNQPQHF.

The chain links TRBV2 to TRBJ2-7; D gene ambiguous. This CDR3 region has 13 residues. CDR1 SNHLY and CDR2 FYNNEI come from the germline V gene. Trimming left V 4 bases short and J 2 bases short, with 9 bases between. The CDR3 spells CASSGIGTYEQYF. The CDR3 bases are TGTGCCAGCAGTGGTATAGGGACCTACGAGCAGTACTTC.

This chain connects TRBV27 to TRBJ1-2, with 9 bases fitting TRBD1. Germline CDR1 and CDR2: MNHEY and SMNVEV (reference sequence). This CDR3 contains 14 residues. V lost 5 bases to trimming and J lost 8 bases; unmatched junction nucleotides: 9. CDR3 sequence (DNA): TGTGCCAGCAGTCCCCAGACAGGGGGAGGGGGCTACACCTTC. Translated, it gives CASSPQTGGGGYTF.

CDR3 protein: CASSWTDRAEAFF. DNA for the CDR3: TGTGCCAGCAGTTGGACAGACCGAGCTGAAGCTTTCTTT. This chain connects TRBV12-3 or TRBV12-4 to TRBJ1-1, with D possibly being TRBD1 (6 bases). V lost 4 bases, J lost 6 bases, and 12 bases lay in between. The CDR3 spans 13 residues.

This chain joins TRBV3-1 (or the pseudogene TRBV3-2) and TRBJ2-3, with 9 nucleotides matching TRBD2. Germline trimming cut 6 bases from V and 6 bases from J; bases unmatched to any gene: 7. Germline values: CDR1 LGHDT, CDR2 YNNKEL (reference sequence). The CDR3 runs 14 residues. CDR3 nucleotides: TGTGCCAGCAGTTTAGCGGGAGTGTCCGATACGCAGTATTTT. Protein product: CASSLAGVSDTQYF.

This chain links TRBV27 with TRBJ2-7; 7 positions agree with TRBD2. The junction had 9 bases not matched to a gene; V was cut back by 5 bases and J by 2 bases. This CDR3 is built from 15 residues. Germline lookup yields CDR1 MNHEY and CDR2 SMNVEV (reference sequence). The CDR3 nucleotides are TGTGCCAGCAGTCAACTACTAGCGTCTGCCTACGAGCAGTACTTC. This translates into CASSQLLASAYEQYF.

The J gene is TRBJ1-2, the V gene TRBV28; D uncertain. CDR1 is MDHEN and CDR2 is SYDVKM in the germline V gene. CDR3 length equals 12 residues. Trimming left V 6 bases short and J 5 bases short, with 10 bases between. The CDR3 DNA is TGTGCCAGCAGCCCGTATCGATATGGCTACACCTTC. Its translation: CASSPYRYGYTF.

The chain links TRBV7-9 to TRBJ1-1, with a weak D call TRBD1 (5 bases). The CDR3 is 16 amino acids. CDR1 is SEHNR and CDR2 is FQNEAQ in the germline V gene (reference sequence). Trimming left V 5 bases short and J 1 base short, with 17 bases between. The chain's CDR3 is CASSKTRGNWNTEAFF. The CDR3 region has the DNA TGTGCCAGCAGCAAAACACGGGGGAATTGGAACACTGAAGCTTTCTTT.